The clone carrying this T cell receptor beta chain has a count of ten or more. In terms of origin and age, donors were healthy Caucasian individuals from Russia aged roughly 6 to 95. Each donor had about 10 milliliters of peripheral blood drawn. This sample was included in a study of blood T cells in healthy people across ages. Study details: Researchers report that template switching captured about one barcoded beta molecule per two T cells.

A sample-barcoded 5' primer and a J-beta primer mix were used in a second PCR of about 7 to 11 cycles. Through a template-switch adaptor with 12 random nucleotides, each cDNA molecule received a tag. TCRdb re-called the 5' RACE reads through MiXCR, storing one row per CDR3 protein. The sample has about 1.8 million distinct CDR3 sequences, around half seen once; the top ten hold 2% to 2.5%. CDR3 size: 12 residues. Germline loops: CDR1 MDHEN, CDR2 SYDVKM. The germline V and J ends were trimmed by 6 bases and 8 bases, with 11 bases remaining between them. The sequence was collected from a woman aged 40-49 years in good health. The chain joins TRBV28 to TRBJ2-4, with TRBD1 as a possible D gene (6 bases). The sequencing input was blood. The CDR3 loop reads CASSLQGYIQYF. The CDR3 DNA reads as TGTGCCAGCAGCTTACAGGGCTACATTCAGTACTTC.